This T cell receptor (beta chain) emerged from a study of T cells in Graves' hyperthyroidism and ophthalmopathy. About the study: Peripheral blood was taken when the disease was first diagnosed, before any treatment began. General study findings and limits: Ophthalmopathy was model-predicted a median approximately six months pre-onset. Blood shared most expanded thyroid clonotypes above 0.001.

The investigators amplified TCR beta CDR3 regions from RNA transcripts. Primed by the HTBI set, a first-round RT-PCR was run on the TCR CDR3. TCRdb reprocessed the multiplex PCR reads via MiXCR and lists one record per CDR3 protein. The sample contains fewer than 300,000 distinct CDR3 sequences, less than 30% of which appear only once. In its sample, this clonotype was seen many times. Its antigen is unidentified. This CDR3 has 15 residues. The V end was cut by 2 bases, the J end by 2 bases, with 16 bases between. Germline V gene sequence: CDR1 DFQATT, CDR2 SNEGSKA (reference sequence). This TCR was sampled from a middle-aged man with Graves' hyperthyroidism that later progressed to Graves' ophthalmopathy. V and J are TRBV20-1 and TRBJ2-7; TRBD1 or TRBD2 may be the D gene (5 bases each). The sequencing input was blood. The CDR3 spells CSARRLGTGTYEQYF. The CDR3 DNA is TGCAGTGCTAGAAGGCTGGGGACGGGCACCTACGAGCAGTACTTC.